The source of this TCR gamma chain is a study of Vδ1+ human thymocytes (dated by TCRdb to 2017 to 2018). For the wider study: The study characterised mRNA-level TRG and TRD CDR3 repertoires of highly purified Vdelta1+ thymocytes from young children as a data resource. Earlier work had validated the multiplex-based CDR3 amplicon strategy against 5'RACE-based methods for generating CDR3 amplicons. Overall study outcomes, separate from this receptor: Unlike the oligoclonal repertoires in peripheral blood, the thymic TRG and TRD repertoires appeared highly polyclonal, with Gaussian CDR3 length distributions. Donors shared many TRG clonotypes (up to about 6.9x10^3), but TRD repertoires were essentially private, with at most 120 shared. Even though sort purity was high, approximately 21% of thymic TRD sequences were Vdelta2 (and few were Vdelta3), which was not the case for the peripheral blood Vdelta1+ controls. The use of highly purified populations and single-cell validation was advised by the authors, since misinterpretation of bulk repertoire data could be caused by unexpected Vdelta2 sequences. Because no clustering by age or sex was seen, donors were not stratified by age or sex in the analyses.

RNA extraction was performed with the RNeasy mini kit, and reverse transcription was done with Superscript III. Multiplex PCR was used to generate CDR3 amplicons, with pooled V-gene forward primers and a constant-region reverse primer carrying Illumina adaptor overhangs. Amplicons were gel-purified, then indexed with Nextera index primers over around 8 extra PCR cycles and purified with AMPure XP beads. Sequencing of the libraries was done on an Illumina MiSeq using paired-end 250 bp reads, dual indexing and an approximately 20% PhiX spike-in. In the source study's methods: FastQC was used to check read quality, and ea-utils fastq-join was used to merge TRG read pairs. IMGT/HighV-QUEST was used to annotate the sequences, only productive sequences with an unambiguous V-gene assignment were kept, and clonotypes were defined as sequences sharing an identical CDR3 sequence. For downstream analysis, VDJtools 1.1.1, tcR 2.2.3, Treemap and vegan Shannon diversity in R 3.4.4 were used. TCRdb reran clone calling on the public reads with CATT; rows sharing one DNA sequence were then combined. TCRdb, not the original authors, processed these V and J calls. The sample table shows 9,000 or so gamma-chain clones, and 56% are seen once. The leading ten clones occupy 1.4% of the sample.

The sample holds one count of this clone. Its antigen remains unidentified. Per-nucleotide qualities are absent, and no much larger clonotype sits a single base away. Resting on one read, the evidence is weak. Thymic samples were depleted of alphabeta T cells, then CD3+ TCRVdelta1+ TCRVdelta2- thymocytes were FACS-sorted. The purity of the sorted Vdelta1+ thymocytes was between roughly 97% and 99.6%. The thymic specimens were obtained from roughly eight paediatric patients, aged about 5 days to 15 months, who were having corrective cardiac surgery. Thymic tissue was dispersed and mononuclear cells isolated on a Histopaque-1077 density gradient. Staining used anti-TCRVdelta1 clone TS8.2, anti-TCRVdelta2 clone B6, anti-CD3 clone HIT3a and anti-TCRalphabeta clone IP26 antibodies. The CDR3 sequence holds 19 residues, the cysteine and phenylalanine included. Only the CDR3 part of the read is kept: 57 bases, read in frame from the first base. Per the germline V gene, VENAVY is the CDR1 and YDSYNSRV is the CDR2. After removal of 6 bases from V and 0 bases from J, the junction retains 19 bases not matched to a gene.

The chain is made from TRGV8 and TRGJP2. As TCRdb names no J gene, one was assigned here on the basis of a DNA match to germline. Sequencing was performed on Vdelta1+ gamma-delta thymocytes from the thymus. The cell subset or site label corresponds to: FACS-sorted CD3+ TCRalphabeta- TCRVdelta1+ TCRVdelta2- thymocytes. The source is a girl under three years old who had congenital heart surgery. The bases read TGTGCCACCTGGCCCAATACCGCCGGGGGATATAGTAGTGATTGGATCAAGACGTTT. Its product reads: CATWPNTAGGYSSDWIKTF.